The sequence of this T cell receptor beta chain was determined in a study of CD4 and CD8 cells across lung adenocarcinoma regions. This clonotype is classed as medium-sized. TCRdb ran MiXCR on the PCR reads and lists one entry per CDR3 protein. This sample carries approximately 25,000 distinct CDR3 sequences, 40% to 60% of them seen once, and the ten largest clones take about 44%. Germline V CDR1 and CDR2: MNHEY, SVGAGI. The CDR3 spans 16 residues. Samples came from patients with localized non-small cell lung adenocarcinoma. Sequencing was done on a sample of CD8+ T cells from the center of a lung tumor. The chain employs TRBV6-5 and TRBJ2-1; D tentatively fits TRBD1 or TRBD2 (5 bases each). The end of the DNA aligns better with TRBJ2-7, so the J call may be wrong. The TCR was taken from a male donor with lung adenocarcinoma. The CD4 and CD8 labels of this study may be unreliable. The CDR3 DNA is TGTGCCAGCACCGCCCGAGCCGGGGCCTCACCTCACGAGCAGTACTTC. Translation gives CASTARAGASPHEQYF.